Listed here are 2 T cell receptor beta chains from one sample, sequenced in a study of metastatic and nonmetastatic thyroid tumors. TCRdb re-processed the PCR reads through MiXCR. The sample carries approximately 50,000 clones, 20% recorded once. Ahead of thyroid surgery, no patient had received treatment of any kind. What was sequenced was blood. Receptors were obtained from a female donor with papillary thyroid cancer or a benign thyroid nodule (not recorded which). Some clones in this sample may be carry-over from other donors' samples.

This clone occurred many times. The genes are TRBV20-1 and TRBJ2-2; D gene uncertain. CDR1 is DFQATT and CDR2 is SNEGSKA in the germline V gene (reference sequence). This CDR3 is built from 18 residues. V gave up 1 base and J gave up 4 bases, with 22 bases separating them. CDR3 in amino acids: CSARVLVPRAGFTGELFF. In nucleotides, the CDR3 is TGCAGTGCTAGAGTTCTGGTCCCACGGGCCGGTTTCACCGGGGAGCTGTTTTTT.

This clone was counted ten times or more. The chain joins TRBV20-1 to TRBJ2-7; 7 nucleotides line up with TRBD1. V was clipped by 3 bases and J by 0 bases; unmatched bases: 5. The CDR3 spans 14 residues. Per the germline V gene, CDR1 is DFQATT and CDR2 is SNEGSKA (reference sequence). Here the CDR3 DNA reads TGCAGTGCTAGTAGGGACAGCAGCTCCTACGAGCAGTACTTC. Its translation is CSASRDSSSYEQYF.